A single sample gave rise to the 2 T cell receptor beta chains below, sequenced in a study of T cell changes during pregnancy in multiple sclerosis. Assay: immunoSEQ multiplex PCR; the TCRdb copy retains only in-frame clones and omits some. This table holds 20,000 to 25,000 clones, 75% to 90% found once. Sequences were derived from CD4+ T cells from peripheral blood mononuclear cells, sampled in the first trimester of pregnancy. Every receptor here comes from a female donor in good health, enrolled as a control in a pregnancy study.

V is TRBV6-1 and J is TRBJ2-2; weak D call: TRBD2 (5 bases). Trimming left V 2 bases short and J 3 bases short, with 10 bases between. The CDR3 is 15 residues long. CDR1 is MNHNS, CDR2 SASEGT, per germline. The CDR3 loop reads CASSEQWGDTGELFF. Here the CDR3 DNA reads TGTGCCAGCAGTGAACAGTGGGGAGACACCGGGGAGCTGTTTTTT.

This chain joins TRBV5-4 and TRBJ1-3; 7 positions agree with TRBD1. The V gene end was trimmed by 4 bases and the J gene end by 0 bases; junction bases not matched to a gene: 7. Germline V CDR1 and CDR2: SGHNT, YYREEE (reference sequence). The CDR3 has 16 amino acids. The CDR3 reads CASSGGTVRSGNTIYF. CDR3 nucleotide sequence: TGTGCCAGCAGCGGAGGGACAGTTCGCTCTGGAAACACCATATATTTT.